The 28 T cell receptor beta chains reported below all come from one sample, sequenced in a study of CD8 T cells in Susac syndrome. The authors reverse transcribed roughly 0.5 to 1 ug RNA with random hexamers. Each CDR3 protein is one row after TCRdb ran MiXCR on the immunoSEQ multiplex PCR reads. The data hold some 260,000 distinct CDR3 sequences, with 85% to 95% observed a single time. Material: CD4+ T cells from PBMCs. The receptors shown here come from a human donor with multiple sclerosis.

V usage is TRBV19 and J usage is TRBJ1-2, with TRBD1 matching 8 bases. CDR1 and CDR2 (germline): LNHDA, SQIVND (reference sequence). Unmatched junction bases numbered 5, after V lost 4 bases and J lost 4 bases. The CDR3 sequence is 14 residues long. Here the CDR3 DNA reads TGTGCCAGTAGTACTGGACAGGGCCTCTATGGCTACACCTTC. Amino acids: CASSTGQGLYGYTF.

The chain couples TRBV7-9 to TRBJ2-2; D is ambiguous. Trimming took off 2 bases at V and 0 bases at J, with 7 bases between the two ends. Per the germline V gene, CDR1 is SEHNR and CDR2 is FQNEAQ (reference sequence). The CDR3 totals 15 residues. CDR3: CASSLLRANTGELFF. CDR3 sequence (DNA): TGTGCCAGCAGCTTACTGCGCGCGAACACCGGGGAGCTGTTTTTT.

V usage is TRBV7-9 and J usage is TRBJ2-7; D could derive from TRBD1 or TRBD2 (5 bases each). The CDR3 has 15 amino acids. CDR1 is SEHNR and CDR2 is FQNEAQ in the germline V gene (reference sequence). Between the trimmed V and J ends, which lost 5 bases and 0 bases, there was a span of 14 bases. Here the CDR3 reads CASSRDGVPSYEQYF. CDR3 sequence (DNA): TGTGCCAGCAGCCGGGACGGAGTGCCCTCCTACGAGCAGTACTTC.

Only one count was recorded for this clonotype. The CDR3 coding sequence is TGCGCCAGCAACCAGGGACTAGTTGGCATTCAGTACTTC. Protein sequence: CASNQGLVGIQYF. The chain carries TRBV4-1 and TRBJ2-4; 8 bases are a match to TRBD2. The CDR3 has 13 amino acids. In germline, CDR1 is MGHRA, CDR2 YSYEKL. Trimming took 7 bases from V and 9 from J; bases not matched to a gene: 8.

As DNA, the CDR3 is TGCGCCAGCAGCCAGGGGAGAGTGAGAGGGGTCACTGAAGCTTTCTTT. It specifies CASSQGRVRGVTEAFF. This chain joins TRBV4-1 and TRBJ1-1; the D gene is possibly TRBD1 (5 bases). Trimming took 3 bases from V and 4 from J, leaving 18 bases between them. The CDR3 length is 16 residues. The germline gives CDR1 MGHRA, CDR2 YSYEKL.

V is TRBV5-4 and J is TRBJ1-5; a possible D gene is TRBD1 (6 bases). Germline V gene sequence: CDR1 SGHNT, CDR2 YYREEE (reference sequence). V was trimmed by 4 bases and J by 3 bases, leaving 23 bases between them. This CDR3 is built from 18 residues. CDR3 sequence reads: CASSLHPPRGKINQPQHF. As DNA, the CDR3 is TGTGCCAGCAGCCTTCACCCACCCAGGGGAAAGATCAATCAGCCCCAGCATTTT.

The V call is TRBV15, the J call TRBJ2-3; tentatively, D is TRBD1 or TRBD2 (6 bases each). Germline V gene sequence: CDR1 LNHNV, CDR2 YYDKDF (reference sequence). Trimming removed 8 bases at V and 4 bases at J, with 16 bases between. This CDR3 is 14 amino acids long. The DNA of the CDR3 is TGTGCCACCGGGGGGCAGGGTGGCGCAGATACGCAGTATTTT. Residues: CATGGQGGADTQYF. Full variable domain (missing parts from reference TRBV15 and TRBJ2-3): DAMVIQNPRYQVTQFGKPVTLSCSQTLNHNVMYWYQQKSSQAPKLLFHYYDKDFNNEADTPDNFQSRRPNTSFCFLDIRSPGLGDTAMYLCATGGQGGADTQYFGPGTRLTVL.

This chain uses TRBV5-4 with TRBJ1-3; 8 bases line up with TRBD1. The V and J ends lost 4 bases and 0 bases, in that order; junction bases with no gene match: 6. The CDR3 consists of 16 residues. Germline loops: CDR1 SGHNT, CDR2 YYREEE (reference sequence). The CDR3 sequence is CASSLSRGHSGNTIYF. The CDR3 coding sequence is TGTGCCAGCAGCCTATCCAGGGGGCACTCTGGAAACACCATATATTTT.

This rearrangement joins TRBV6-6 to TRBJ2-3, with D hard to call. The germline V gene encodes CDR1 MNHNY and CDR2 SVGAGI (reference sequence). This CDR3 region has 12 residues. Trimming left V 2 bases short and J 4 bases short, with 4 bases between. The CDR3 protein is CASSYESDTQYF. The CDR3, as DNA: TGTGCCAGCAGTTACGAGTCAGATACGCAGTATTTT.

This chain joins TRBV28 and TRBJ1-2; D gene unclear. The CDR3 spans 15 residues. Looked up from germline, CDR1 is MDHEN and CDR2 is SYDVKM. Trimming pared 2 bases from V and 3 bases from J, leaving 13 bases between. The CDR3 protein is CASSLRSVNYYGYTF. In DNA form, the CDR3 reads TGTGCCAGCAGTTTAAGGTCGGTGAATTACTATGGCTACACCTTC.

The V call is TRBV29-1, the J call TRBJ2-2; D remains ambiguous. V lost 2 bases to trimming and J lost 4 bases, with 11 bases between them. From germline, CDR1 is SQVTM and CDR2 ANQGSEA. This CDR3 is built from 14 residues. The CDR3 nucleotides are TGCAGCGTTGAAAAGCTGGGTCCCACCGGGGAGCTGTTTTTT. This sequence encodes CSVEKLGPTGELFF.

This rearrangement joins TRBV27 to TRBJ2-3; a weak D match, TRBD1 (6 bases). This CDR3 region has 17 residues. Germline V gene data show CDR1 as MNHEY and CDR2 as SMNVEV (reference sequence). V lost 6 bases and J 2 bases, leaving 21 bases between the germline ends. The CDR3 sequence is CASRQGAAPLLTDTQYF. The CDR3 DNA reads TGTGCCAGCAGACAGGGAGCAGCCCCACTCCTCACAGATACGCAGTATTTT.

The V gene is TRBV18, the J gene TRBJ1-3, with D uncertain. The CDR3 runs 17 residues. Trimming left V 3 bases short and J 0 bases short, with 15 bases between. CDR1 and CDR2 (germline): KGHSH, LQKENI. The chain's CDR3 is CASSPTGGPRSGNTIYF. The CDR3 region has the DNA TGTGCCAGCTCACCTACTGGTGGGCCACGCTCTGGAAACACCATATATTTT.

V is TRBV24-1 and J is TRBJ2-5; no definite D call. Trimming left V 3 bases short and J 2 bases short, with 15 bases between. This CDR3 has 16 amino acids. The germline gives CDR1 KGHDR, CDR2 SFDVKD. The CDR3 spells CATSDGPDSPQETQYF. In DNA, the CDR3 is TGTGCCACCAGTGATGGGCCAGATTCCCCACAAGAGACCCAGTACTTC.

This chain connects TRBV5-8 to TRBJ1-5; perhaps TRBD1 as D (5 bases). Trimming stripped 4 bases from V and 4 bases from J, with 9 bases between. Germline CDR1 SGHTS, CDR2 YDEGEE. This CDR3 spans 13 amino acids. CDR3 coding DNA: TGTGCCAGCAGCCGAAGACAGAATCAGCCCCAGCATTTT. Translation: CASSRRQNQPQHF.

CDR3 nucleotide sequence: TGTGCCAGCAGCTTAGAGACTCCCTACGAGCAGTACGTC. Its protein is CASSLETPYEQYV. The J gene is TRBJ2-7, the V gene TRBV7-2; D is undetermined. CDR3 length equals 13 residues. V was trimmed by 1 base and J by 2 bases, leaving 6 bases between them. Germline CDR1 reads SGHTA; CDR2 reads FQGNSA.

In DNA form, the CDR3 reads TGTGCCTGGAGCGGTGGGACACCCTATGGCTACACCTTC. As protein: CAWSGGTPYGYTF. The rearrangement links TRBV30 to TRBJ1-2; a possible D gene is TRBD1 (6 bases). CDR3 length equals 13 residues. Germline V gene data show CDR1 as GTSNPN and CDR2 as SVGIG (reference sequence). V was trimmed by 3 bases and J by 4 bases, leaving 12 bases between them. Filled out from reference TRBV30 and TRBJ1-2, the complete variable domain reads SQTIHQWPATLVQPVGSPLSLECTVEGTSNPNLYWYRQAAGRGLQLLFYSVGIGQISSEVPQNLSASRPQDRQFILSSKKLLLSDSGFYLCAWSGGTPYGYTFGSGTRLTVV.

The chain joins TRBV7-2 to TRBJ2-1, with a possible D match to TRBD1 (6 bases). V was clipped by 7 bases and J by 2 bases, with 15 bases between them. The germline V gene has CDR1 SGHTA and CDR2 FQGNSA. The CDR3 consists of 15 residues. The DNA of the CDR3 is TGTGCCAGCAAAGAAGGGGGACAACCCTACAATGAGCAGTTCTTC. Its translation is CASKEGGQPYNEQFF.

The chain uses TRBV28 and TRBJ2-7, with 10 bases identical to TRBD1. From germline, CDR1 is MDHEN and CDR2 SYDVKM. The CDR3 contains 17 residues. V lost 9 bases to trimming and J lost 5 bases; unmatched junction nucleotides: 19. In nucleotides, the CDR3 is TGTGCCAGGCCAACAGACGGAAAGGGACAGGGGTGTAACGAGCAGTACGTC. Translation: CARPTDGKGQGCNEQYV.

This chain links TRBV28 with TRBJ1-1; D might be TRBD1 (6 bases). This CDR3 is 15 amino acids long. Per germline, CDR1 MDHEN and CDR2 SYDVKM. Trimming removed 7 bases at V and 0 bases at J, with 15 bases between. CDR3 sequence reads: CASNPAGALNTEAFF. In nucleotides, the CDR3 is TGTGCCAGCAACCCGGCAGGGGCCCTGAACACTGAAGCTTTCTTT.

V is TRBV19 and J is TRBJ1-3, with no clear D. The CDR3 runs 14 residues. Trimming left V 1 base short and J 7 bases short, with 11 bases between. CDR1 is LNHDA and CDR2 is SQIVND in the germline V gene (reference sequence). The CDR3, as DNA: TGTGCCAGTAGTATAGCCCCCGGCGGGAACACCATATATTTT. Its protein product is CASSIAPGGNTIYF.

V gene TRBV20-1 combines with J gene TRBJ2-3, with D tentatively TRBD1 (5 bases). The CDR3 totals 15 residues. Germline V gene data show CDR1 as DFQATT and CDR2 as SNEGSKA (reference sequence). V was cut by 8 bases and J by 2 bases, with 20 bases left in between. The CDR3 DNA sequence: TGCAGTCTAGGGGTGAGAAGGCCCCACACAGATACGCAGTATTTT. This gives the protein CSLGVRRPHTDTQYF.

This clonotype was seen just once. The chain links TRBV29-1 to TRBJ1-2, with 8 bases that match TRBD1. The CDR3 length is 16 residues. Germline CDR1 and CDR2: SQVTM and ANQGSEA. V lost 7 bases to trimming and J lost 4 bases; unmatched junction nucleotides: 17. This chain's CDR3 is CSAGQILTGATYGYTF. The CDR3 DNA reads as TGCAGCGCTGGCCAAATACTGACAGGGGCTACCTATGGCTACACCTTC.

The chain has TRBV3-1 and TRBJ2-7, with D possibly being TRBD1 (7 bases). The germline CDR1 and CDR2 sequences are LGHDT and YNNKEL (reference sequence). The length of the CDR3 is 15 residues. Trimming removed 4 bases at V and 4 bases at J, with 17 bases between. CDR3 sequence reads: CASSPNRGGGYEQYF. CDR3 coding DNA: TGTGCCAGCAGCCCTAACAGGGGAGGCGGGTACGAGCAGTACTTC.

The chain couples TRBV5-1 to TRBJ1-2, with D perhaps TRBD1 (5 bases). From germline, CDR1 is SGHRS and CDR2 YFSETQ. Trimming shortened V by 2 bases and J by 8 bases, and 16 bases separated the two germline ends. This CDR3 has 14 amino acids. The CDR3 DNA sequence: TGCGCCAGCAGCTTCCGGGACTCACTGGGCGGCTACACCTTC. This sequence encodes CASSFRDSLGGYTF. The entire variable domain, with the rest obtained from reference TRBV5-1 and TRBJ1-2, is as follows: KAGVTQTPRYLIKTRGQQVTLSCSPISGHRSVSWYQQTPGQGLQFLFEYFSETQRNKGNFPGRFSGRQFSNSRSEMNVSTLELGDSALYLCASSFRDSLGGYTFGSGTRLTVV.

The CDR3 protein is CASSPLQENTEAFF. CDR3 nucleotides: TGTGCCAGCAGCCCTTTACAGGAGAACACTGAAGCTTTCTTT. The chain combines TRBV12-3 or TRBV12-4 with TRBJ1-1; perhaps TRBD1 as D (5 bases). V was clipped by 6 bases and J by 1 base, with 12 bases between them. CDR3 length: 14 amino acids.

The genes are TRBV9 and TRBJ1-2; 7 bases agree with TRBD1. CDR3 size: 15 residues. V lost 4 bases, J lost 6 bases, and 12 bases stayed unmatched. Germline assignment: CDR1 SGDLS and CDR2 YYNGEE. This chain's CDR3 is CASSSLPQGKDGYTF. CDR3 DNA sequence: TGTGCCAGCAGCTCTCTTCCACAGGGGAAAGATGGCTACACCTTC.

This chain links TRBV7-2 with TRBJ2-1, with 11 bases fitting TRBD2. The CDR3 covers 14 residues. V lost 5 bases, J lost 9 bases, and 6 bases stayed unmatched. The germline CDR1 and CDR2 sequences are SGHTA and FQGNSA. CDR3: CASSVSGRAPEQFF. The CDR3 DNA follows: TGTGCCAGCAGCGTTAGCGGGAGGGCCCCTGAGCAGTTCTTC.